Sequencing of this T cell receptor beta chain was carried out in a study of OX40 agonist ivuxolimab in advanced cancers. There are 15 residues in the CDR3. CDR1 and CDR2 from the germline V gene are SGHAT and FQNNGV. The germline V and J ends were trimmed by 3 bases and 5 bases, with 16 bases remaining between them. Concerning this clone itself: This same CDR3 is encoded by further DNA sequences in the sample.

This table comes from immunoSEQ multiplex PCR, and its TCRdb copy is limited to in-frame clones, with some not included. The data hold tens of thousands of clones, with approximately 86% observed a single time. The clonotype originates from an adult with an advanced solid tumor such as melanoma, head and neck, liver or kidney cancer. Material: CD4+ or CD8+ T cells sorted from blood, obtained in a trial of the OX40 agonist ivuxolimab. The gene calls are TRBV11-2 and TRBJ2-5, with D possibly matching TRBD1 (5 bases). Here the CDR3 DNA reads TGTGCCAGCAGCTTGGGTGCAGGGATGGGGGAGACCCAGTACTTC. Translation: CASSLGAGMGETQYF.